These 22 T cell receptor beta chains originate from one sample sequenced in a study of T-cell memory formation after mild COVID-19. TCRdb passed the 5' RACE reads through MiXCR, listing each CDR3 protein once. The repertoire holds 170,000 or so distinct CDR3 sequences, with about a fifth as singletons. The specimen sequenced was PBMCs or a T cell subset sorted from them (not recorded which). The receptors were gathered from an adult woman who had mild COVID-19 (a few samples of this study predate the infection). Cell type and time point are not known.

This chain links TRBV4-3 with TRBJ1-1; TRBD1 matches at 8 bases. This CDR3 contains 18 residues. Germline CDR1 is LGHNA and CDR2 is YSLEER. V shed 1 base and J 5 bases; nucleotides not matched to a gene: 15. The CDR3 coding sequence is TGCGCCAGCAGCCAAGGTGGCAGGGGGCCTGGGACTGGAACTGAAGCTTTCTTT. It yields the protein CASSQGGRGPGTGTEAFF.

CDR3 region: CASSDGGGNYGYTF. In nucleotides, the CDR3 is TGTGCCAGCAGTGACGGCGGCGGTAACTATGGCTACACCTTC. This sequence joins TRBV6-4 and TRBJ1-2; D remains ambiguous. CDR1 is MRHNA, CDR2 SNTAGT, per germline. V was trimmed by 2 bases and J by 1 base, leaving 8 bases between them. CDR3 length: 14 residues.

This clonotype has just a few counts. The chain has TRBV9 and TRBJ2-2, with TRBD1 matching over 9 bases. This CDR3 has 15 amino acids. The V gene's germline CDR1 is SGDLS and CDR2 YYNGEE. The V and J ends lost 3 bases and 5 bases, in that order; junction bases with no gene match: 5. The CDR3 region is CASSDPDRGTGELFF. The CDR3 DNA follows: TGTGCCAGCAGCGACCCAGACAGGGGGACCGGGGAGCTGTTTTTT.

This clonotype was picked up a small number of times. V gene TRBV9 combines with J gene TRBJ2-1, with 14 bases that match TRBD2. Trimming removed 1 base from V and 7 bases from J; junction bases left unmatched: 7. The germline gives CDR1 SGDLS, CDR2 YYNGEE. This CDR3 is 17 amino acids long. The CDR3 spells CASSVYTGLAGANEQFF. CDR3 coding DNA: TGTGCCAGCAGCGTATACACGGGACTAGCGGGAGCTAATGAGCAGTTCTTC.

V usage is TRBV5-1 and J usage is TRBJ2-7; possibly TRBD2 for D (5 bases). The V gene's germline CDR1 is SGHRS and CDR2 YFSETQ. Trimming pared 4 bases from V and 2 bases from J, leaving 13 bases between. This CDR3 has 14 amino acids. The CDR3 here is CASSPDSSTYEQYF. The CDR3 bases are TGCGCCAGCAGCCCGGACTCTAGCACCTACGAGCAGTACTTC. The whole variable domain, remainder taken from reference TRBV5-1 and TRBJ2-7, is KAGVTQTPRYLIKTRGQQVTLSCSPISGHRSVSWYQQTPGQGLQFLFEYFSETQRNKGNFPGRFSGRQFSNSRSEMNVSTLELGDSALYLCASSPDSSTYEQYFGPGTRLTVT.

V usage is TRBV7-8 and J usage is TRBJ2-7; no definite D call. V lost 0 bases, J lost 7 bases, and 10 bases lay in between. Germline CDR1 and CDR2: SGHVS and FQNEAQ. This CDR3 comprises 13 residues. Written as DNA, the CDR3 is TGTGCCAGCAGCTTAGCGTCCCCACTGGAGCAGTACTTC. Translated: CASSLASPLEQYF.

Concerning this clonotype itself: At one of its ends the junction is not consistent with the germline gene, which may arise from a read error. The V gene is TRBV12-3 or TRBV12-4, the J gene TRBJ1-1, with D hard to call. CDR3 size: 14 residues. The chain's CDR3 is CASNLNGPGAEAFF. The CDR3 nucleotides read TGTGCCAGCAATTTAAATGGGCCTGGGGCTGAAGCTTTCTTT.

The chain combines TRBV7-9 with TRBJ2-7; a possible D gene is TRBD2 (5 bases). Germline CDR1 and CDR2: SEHNR and FQNEAQ (reference sequence). Deletions cut 3 bases from V and 0 bases from J, with 24 bases between. The CDR3 extends over 19 amino acids. CDR3 in amino acids: CASSLGEGGSLMHSYEQYF. CDR3 DNA sequence: TGTGCCAGCAGCTTGGGAGAGGGCGGCTCGCTAATGCACTCCTACGAGCAGTACTTC.

This clonotype was observed a few times. J is TRBJ2-7 and V is TRBV25-1; D is unclear. Trimming pared 3 bases from V and 3 bases from J, leaving 9 bases between. Germline CDR1 MGHDK, CDR2 SYGVNS. There are 13 residues in the CDR3. This CDR3 reads CASSEEPGYEQYF. CDR3 nucleotide sequence: TGTGCCAGCAGTGAGGAGCCCGGCTACGAGCAGTACTTC.

The J gene is TRBJ1-6, the V gene TRBV4-3, with D perhaps matching TRBD1 (5 bases). Trimming stripped 0 bases from V and 9 bases from J, with 18 bases between. The CDR3 is 17 amino acids. CDR1 and CDR2 (germline): LGHNA, YSLEER. This CDR3 is CASSQDSGFRHSSPLHF. As DNA, the CDR3 is TGCGCCAGCAGCCAAGATTCAGGGTTCCGTCACAGTTCACCCCTCCACTTT.

The chain has TRBV13 and TRBJ2-1; no reliable D call. V was clipped by 5 bases and J by 9 bases, with 14 bases between them. This CDR3 has 13 residues. Germline assignment: CDR1 PRHDT and CDR2 FYEKMQ (reference sequence). The CDR3 region has the DNA TGTGCCAGCAGCGCTGGATTTGAAAGTGAGCAGTTCTTC. Translating it yields CASSAGFESEQFF.

The chain carries TRBV7-9 and TRBJ2-7; a possible D gene is TRBD2 (5 bases). The CDR3 has 12 residues. V shed 0 bases and J shed 7 bases, with 7 bases lying between them. CDR1 and CDR2 (germline): SEHNR, FQNEAQ (reference sequence). The DNA of the CDR3 is TGTGCCAGCAGCTTAGCCCCGGGGGAGCAGTACTTC. This sequence encodes CASSLAPGEQYF.

This clonotype has only a few counts. The rearrangement links TRBV5-1 to TRBJ2-7; perhaps TRBD1 as D (6 bases). CDR1 SGHRS and CDR2 YFSETQ come from the germline V gene. The CDR3 extends over 15 amino acids. V shed 3 bases and J shed 1 base, with 14 bases lying between them. This chain's CDR3 is CASSSSWGPSYEQYF. The CDR3 bases are TGCGCCAGCAGCTCTAGCTGGGGGCCTTCCTACGAGCAGTACTTC.

The CDR3 nucleotides read TGTGCCACCAGCTTACGACAGACCAAAAACATTCAGTACTTC. Amino acids: CATSLRQTKNIQYF. The chain employs TRBV15 and TRBJ2-4, with D maybe TRBD1 (5 bases). The V gene lost 5 bases and the J gene lost 2 bases, with 10 bases spanning the gap. The CDR3 covers 14 residues. Germline V gives CDR1 LNHNV, CDR2 YYDKDF (reference sequence).

This sequence joins TRBV6-1 and TRBJ1-5; D unresolved. The V end lost 0 bases, the J end lost 4 bases, and 10 bases lay between the germline ends. The CDR3 runs 15 residues. Looked up from germline, CDR1 is MNHNS and CDR2 is SASEGT. CDR3 in DNA: TGTGCCAGCAGTGAAGCACGAGGAAGAAATCAGCCCCAGCATTTT. Translation gives CASSEARGRNQPQHF.

This clonotype was seen more than once but under ten times. The V call is TRBV6-1, the J call TRBJ1-2; D ambiguous. Between the trimmed V and J ends, which lost 3 bases and 4 bases, there was a span of 9 bases. There are 13 residues in the CDR3. The germline V gene encodes CDR1 MNHNS and CDR2 SASEGT. This chain's CDR3 is CASSDHGLYGYTF. CDR3 DNA sequence: TGTGCCAGCAGTGATCATGGTCTCTATGGCTACACCTTC.

This sequence joins TRBV9 and TRBJ2-2; D is perhaps TRBD2 (6 bases). Trimming stripped 4 bases from V and 5 bases from J, with 15 bases between. The CDR3 contains 15 residues. Germline V gene data show CDR1 as SGDLS and CDR2 as YYNGEE. The CDR3 DNA reads TGTGCCAGCAGCCCGACGGGAGTTAATACCGGGGAGCTGTTTTTT. Its protein product is CASSPTGVNTGELFF.

This chain connects TRBV5-1 to TRBJ2-7, with D tentatively TRBD1 or TRBD2 (5 bases each). The V gene's germline CDR1 is SGHRS and CDR2 YFSETQ. CDR3 length: 13 amino acids. Between the trimmed V and J ends, which lost 7 bases and 3 bases, there was a span of 14 bases. CDR3 nucleotides: TGCGCCAGCGCCGGGACCAGTGACTACGAGCAGTACTTC. Its protein is CASAGTSDYEQYF.

This clonotype occurred a few times. The genes are TRBV5-1 and TRBJ2-5; the D gene is possibly TRBD1 (6 bases). V was trimmed by 0 bases and J by 5 bases, leaving 17 bases between them. This CDR3 is 16 amino acids long. The germline V gene encodes CDR1 SGHRS and CDR2 YFSETQ. DNA for the CDR3: TGCGCCAGCAGCTTGGTGGGACAAGCCGTCAAGGAGACCCAGTACTTC. Its protein is CASSLVGQAVKETQYF.

The chain is built from TRBV29-1 and TRBJ1-1; no firm D call. From germline, CDR1 is SQVTM and CDR2 ANQGSEA. The CDR3 sequence is 11 residues long. Trimming cost V 4 bases and J 6 bases, with 9 bases left between them. This CDR3 reads CSVVSDSEAFF. The CDR3 region has the DNA TGCAGCGTTGTTTCCGACTCTGAAGCTTTCTTT.

There are a few counts of this clonotype. The J gene is TRBJ2-7, the V gene TRBV7-9; D is ambiguous. Trimming left V 5 bases short and J 3 bases short, with 14 bases between. CDR3 length: 14 amino acids. The germline V gene encodes CDR1 SEHNR and CDR2 FQNEAQ (reference sequence). The CDR3 protein is CASSRPGQNYEQYF. The CDR3 nucleotides are TGTGCCAGCAGCCGTCCGGGTCAGAACTACGAGCAGTACTTC.

This chain uses TRBV7-2 with TRBJ2-7; D may match TRBD1 or TRBD2 (6 bases each). Deletions cut 5 bases from V and 1 base from J, with 15 bases between. This CDR3 region has 15 residues. Germline V gene data show CDR1 as SGHTA and CDR2 as FQGNSA. Here the CDR3 DNA reads TGTGCCAGCAGCCCGGGAGCGGACAGATCCTACGAGCAGTACTTC. Translation: CASSPGADRSYEQYF.